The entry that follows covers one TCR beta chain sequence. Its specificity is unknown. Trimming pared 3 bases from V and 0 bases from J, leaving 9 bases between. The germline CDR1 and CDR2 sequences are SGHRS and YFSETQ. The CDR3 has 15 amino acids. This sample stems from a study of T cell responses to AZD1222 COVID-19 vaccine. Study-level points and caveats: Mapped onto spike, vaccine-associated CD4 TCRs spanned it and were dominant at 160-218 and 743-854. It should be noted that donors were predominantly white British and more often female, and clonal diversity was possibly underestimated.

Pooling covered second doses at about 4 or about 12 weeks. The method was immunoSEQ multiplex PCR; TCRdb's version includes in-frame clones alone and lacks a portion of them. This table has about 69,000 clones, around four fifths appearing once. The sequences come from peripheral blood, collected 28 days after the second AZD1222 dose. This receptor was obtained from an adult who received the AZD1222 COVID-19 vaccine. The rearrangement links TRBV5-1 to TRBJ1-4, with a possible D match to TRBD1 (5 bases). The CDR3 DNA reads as TGCGCCAGCAGCTACCGACAGTCAACTAATGAAAAACTGTTTTTT. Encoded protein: CASSYRQSTNEKLFF.